The next 10 T cell receptor beta chains were all read from a single sample in a study of shared clonotypes between healthy human individuals. Only in-frame clones appear in the TCRdb table, and some are missing; sequencing was by immunoSEQ multiplex PCR. The repertoire includes 850,000 to 1,200,000 clones, 70% to 80% of them detected once, and approximately 1.5% sits in the top ten. Specimen: memory CD4+ T cells sorted from blood. Subset specified: CD45RA-negative fraction. All receptors come from a man younger than 30 in good health.

This rearrangement joins TRBV9 to TRBJ1-2; D ambiguous. Trimming shortened V by 1 base and J by 0 bases, and 13 bases separated the two germline ends. The CDR3 is 16 residues long. The V gene's germline CDR1 is SGDLS and CDR2 YYNGEE. This CDR3 is CASSVSSGPSNYGYTF. CDR3 in DNA: TGTGCCAGCAGCGTATCCTCCGGTCCCTCTAACTATGGCTACACCTTC.

To note about this clone: A read error likely explains this, since a far larger clone differs by one base. Additional DNA sequences in this sample encode the identical CDR3. The gene calls are TRBV10-3 and TRBJ1-1; D ambiguous. Germline lookup yields CDR1 ENHRY and CDR2 SYGVKD. V shed 2 bases and J shed 5 bases, with 3 bases lying between them. This CDR3 contains 11 residues. The CDR3 region has the DNA TGTGCCATCAGTGAGAATACTGAAGCTTTCTTT. Its protein product is CAISENTEAFF.

V gene TRBV5-6 combines with J gene TRBJ1-4; the D gene is possibly TRBD1 (6 bases). Trimming stripped 0 bases from V and 5 bases from J, with 11 bases between. This CDR3 is built from 15 residues. The germline CDR1 and CDR2 sequences are SGHDT and YYEEEE. CDR3 sequence (DNA): TGTGCCAGCAGCTTGGTCGCGACAGGCAATGAAAAACTGTTTTTT. Amino acids: CASSLVATGNEKLFF. Full variable domain (outside the CDR3, taken from reference TRBV5-6 and TRBJ1-4): DAGVTQSPTHLIKTRGQQVTLRCSPKSGHDTVSWYQQALGQGPQFIFQYYEEEERQRGNFPDRFSGHQFPNYSSELNVNALLLGDSALYLCASSLVATGNEKLFFGSGTQLSVL.

The CDR3 DNA is TGCGCCAGCAGCCAGGACCACCTTAGCGGGAGTCCTCTTCCCGCGCAGTATTTT. This sequence encodes CASSQDHLSGSPLPAQYF. J is TRBJ2-3 and V is TRBV4-3; 9 nucleotides match TRBD2. The V gene's germline CDR1 is LGHNA and CDR2 YSLEER. The CDR3 contains 18 residues. Germline trimming cut 3 bases from V and 10 bases from J; bases unmatched to any gene: 20.

The V and J genes are TRBV5-5 and TRBJ1-2; D is possibly TRBD1 (5 bases). Trimming removed 4 bases from V and 0 bases from J, with 10 bases in between. In germline, CDR1 is SGHKS, CDR2 YYEKEE (reference sequence). This CDR3 has 14 amino acids. CDR3 protein: CASSPGRSNYGYTF. The CDR3 coding sequence is TGTGCCAGCAGCCCGGGACGGTCTAACTATGGCTACACCTTC.

This rearrangement joins TRBV6-4 to TRBJ1-2, with TRBD1 matching over 8 bases. CDR3 size: 14 residues. The trim removed 2 bases at V and 6 bases at J, leaving 5 bases unmatched. Germline CDR1 MRHNA, CDR2 SNTAGT. The CDR3 sequence: CASSDRQGSDGYTF. DNA for the CDR3: TGTGCCAGCAGTGACAGACAGGGGTCTGATGGCTACACCTTC.

Only a few counts were recorded for this clone. The gene calls are TRBV4-3 and TRBJ2-1; TRBD2 agrees at 7 bases. The germline gives CDR1 LGHNA, CDR2 YSLEER. J was trimmed by 0 bases and V by 0 bases; bases with no gene match: 5. This CDR3 is built from 17 residues. The CDR3 sequence is CASSQDPRGDSYNEQFF. As DNA, the CDR3 is TGCGCCAGCAGCCAAGACCCTCGGGGGGACTCCTACAATGAGCAGTTCTTC.

The rearrangement joins TRBV15 to TRBJ1-1; perhaps TRBD1 as D (5 bases). This CDR3 region has 16 residues. Germline-derived CDR1 and CDR2 are LNHNV and YYDKDF (reference sequence). V lost 0 bases and J lost 4, with 15 bases in between. CDR3 sequence (DNA): TGTGCCACCAGCAGAGATGGGACCTCAGGGACCACTGAAGCTTTCTTT. This encodes CATSRDGTSGTTEAFF.

Concerning this clone: Other DNA sequences of this sample code for an identical CDR3. This chain joins TRBV9 and TRBJ2-2, with D hard to call. CDR3 length equals 13 residues. Looked up from germline, CDR1 is SGDLS and CDR2 is YYNGEE. Trimming stripped 4 bases from V and 1 base from J, with 5 bases between. As DNA, the CDR3 is TGTGCCAGCAGCTCCCGGAACACCGGGGAGCTGTTTTTT. It encodes CASSSRNTGELFF. The entire variable domain, with the rest obtained from reference TRBV9 and TRBJ2-2, is as follows: DSGVTQTPKHLITATGQRVTLRCSPRSGDLSVYWYQQSLDQGLQFLIQYYNGEERAKGNILERFSAQQFPDLHSELNLSSLELGDSALYFCASSSRNTGELFFGEGSRLTVL.

The chain employs TRBV6-9 and TRBJ1-4, with D unresolved. The CDR3 has 17 amino acids. Between the trimmed V and J ends, which lost 4 bases and 3 bases, there was a span of 18 bases. From germline, CDR1 is MNHGY and CDR2 SVAAGI. In nucleotides, the CDR3 is TGTGCCAGCAGTTCCCTCTGTACGACGGTGGCTAATGAAAAACTGTTTTTT. Protein: CASSSLCTTVANEKLFF.